The source of this T cell receptor beta chain is a study of cytomegalovirus exposure and HLA in healthy donors (dated by TCRdb to the late 2010s). Notes on the research overall: The 666 repertoires of the first cohort and the 95 to 150 validation repertoires were produced on the same platform, according to a later analysis. Besides the first cohort of some 670 subjects, a separate validation cohort made up of some 110 different subjects was used. The study aimed to test whether signatures of past pathogen exposure could be identified by cataloging public T cell receptors. To predict cytomegalovirus infection status, the study combined high-throughput TCR immunosequencing, statistical association of individual TCRs with disease status, and machine learning. The paper as a whole reports these results and caveats: The study listed over 150 TCR beta chains as associated with cytomegalovirus. A later analysis found that TCRs clustered in the first cohort also tended to co-occur in the 110 or so validation repertoires, with 94% of cluster scores above 0. The classifier was reported to diagnose cytomegalovirus status with high specificity and sensitivity in both the original cohort and the validation cohort. Most TCR sequences were seen in very few donors, while some public TCRs were found in many individuals. The validation cohort had no HLA typing available for a later analysis, so co-occurrence within that cohort was assessed over all 120 or so repertoires. It was suggested by the authors that the approach could potentially be generalized to other disease states and immunological phenotypes. In vitro tests confirmed that three of the cytomegalovirus-associated TCR beta chains recognize cytomegalovirus antigens.

The method was the immunoSEQ multiplex PCR assay. Under the source paper's analysis protocol: A statistical classification framework was built to diagnose cytomegalovirus status from the catalog of TCR beta chain sequences. In its TCRdb copy, this immuneACCESS table keeps in-frame sequences only and misses some clones. Where compared with another copy, unresolved V genes explain less than half of these, and the others have no known cause. V, J and clone size were drawn from that table, and D and trimming were deduced from the DNA. This sample has 190,000 or so clones in its table, and about four fifths of those were observed once. 2.8% of the sample is held by the ten biggest clonotypes. From cysteine to phenylalanine, the CDR3 is 13 amino acids long. Of all the DNA, just the CDR3 is kept, 39 bases in frame from base 1. A distance of 4 bases separates the germline ends of V and J, which lose 2 bases and 0 bases respectively. For CDR1 and CDR2, the germline V gene lists SNHLY and FYNNEI.

Points on this clone: The specificity of this receptor is unknown. There are no base qualities to consult, and no much larger clone falls within one base.

Separate from the approximately 730-subject first cohort, the validation cohort of 95 to 150 subjects was the group to which the donors belonged. The specimen was PBMCs. The TCR sequence derives from a woman aged 18-30 years in good health and CMV-seropositive. The receptor chain draws on TRBV2 and TRBJ1-2, with the D gene not clear enough to name. The CDR3 region reads CASSENSNYGYTF. The DNA sequence reads TGTGCCAGCAGTGAAAACTCTAACTATGGCTACACCTTC.